This T cell receptor (beta chain) is drawn from a study of blood T cell repertoires in COVID-19. Overall study: The United States, Italy and Spain were the sources of the acute and convalescent COVID-19 samples. The analysed material was cDNA or gDNA that came from T cells, B-cell-depleted T cells, or PBMCs.

Profiled with immunoSEQ multiplex PCR; TCRdb holds only in-frame clones, not every one. The table has under 85,000 clones, 75% to 90% seen once. Deletions cut 5 bases from V and 7 bases from J, with 18 bases between. Per germline, CDR1 SGHNT and CDR2 YYREEE (reference sequence). The CDR3 has 15 amino acids. This clonotype was sampled from a man aged 65 to 79 with active or convalescent COVID-19. Source material: peripheral blood. The gene calls are TRBV5-4 and TRBJ1-4; D is unclear. CDR3 DNA sequence: TGTGCCAGCAGTCGTACAGTGGCCCTGGGTGAAAAACTGTTTTTT. Translation: CASSRTVALGEKLFF.